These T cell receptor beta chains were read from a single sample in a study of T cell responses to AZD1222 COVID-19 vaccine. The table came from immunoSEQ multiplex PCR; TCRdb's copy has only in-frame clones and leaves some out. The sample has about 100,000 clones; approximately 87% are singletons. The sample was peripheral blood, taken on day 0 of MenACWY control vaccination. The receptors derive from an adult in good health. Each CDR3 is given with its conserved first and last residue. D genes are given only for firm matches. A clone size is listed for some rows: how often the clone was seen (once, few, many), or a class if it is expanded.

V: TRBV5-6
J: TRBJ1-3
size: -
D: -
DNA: TGTGCCAGCAGCACCGCACAGGGATGGATTGGAAACACCATATATTTT
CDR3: CASSTAQGWIGNTIYF

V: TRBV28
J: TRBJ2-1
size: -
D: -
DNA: TGTGCCAGCAGTTTAGTATATGCGGGGAATGAGCAGTTCTTC
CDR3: CASSLVYAGNEQFF

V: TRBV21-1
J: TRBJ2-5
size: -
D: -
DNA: TGTGTCGATTTCTCTGGACAGCACGTAGAGACCCAGTACTTC
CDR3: CVDFSGQHVETQYF

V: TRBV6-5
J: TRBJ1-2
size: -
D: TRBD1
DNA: TGTGCCAGCAGTTCCGCCGGGACAGGGGGAGGCTACACCTTC
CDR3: CASSSAGTGGGYTF

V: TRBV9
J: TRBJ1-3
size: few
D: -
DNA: TGTGCCAGCAGCGTACAGGATTCCTCTGGAAACACCATATATTTT
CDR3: CASSVQDSSGNTIYF

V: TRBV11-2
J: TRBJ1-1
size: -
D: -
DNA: TGTGCCAGCAGCCTAACCTTAGGGGTATACGCCACTGAAGCTTTCTTT
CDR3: CASSLTLGVYATEAFF

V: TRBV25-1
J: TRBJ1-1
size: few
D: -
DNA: TGTGCCAGCAGTGGCAGGGTTCTTGGAACTGAAGCTTTCTTT
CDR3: CASSGRVLGTEAFF

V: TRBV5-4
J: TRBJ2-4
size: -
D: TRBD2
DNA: TGTGCCAGCAGCCGCAGTCCGGCGGGAGGGGGGCACATTCAGTACTTC
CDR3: CASSRSPAGGGHIQYF

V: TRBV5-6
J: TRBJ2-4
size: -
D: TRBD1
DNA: TGTGCCAGCAGCCCGGGGACAGAAAACATTCAGTACTTC
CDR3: CASSPGTENIQYF

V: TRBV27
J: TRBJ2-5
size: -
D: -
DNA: TGTGCCAGCAGTTTATGGCCCTTTGGGGAGACCCAGTACTTC
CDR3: CASSLWPFGETQYF

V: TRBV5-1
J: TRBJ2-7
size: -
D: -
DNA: TGCGCCAGCAGCGTCCTGCGTCCCACCTACGAGCAGTACTTC
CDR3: CASSVLRPTYEQYF

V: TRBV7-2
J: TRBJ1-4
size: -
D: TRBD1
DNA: TGTGCCAGCAGCCGCGGGACAGCGGCCCGTGAAAAACTGTTTTTT
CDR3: CASSRGTAAREKLFF

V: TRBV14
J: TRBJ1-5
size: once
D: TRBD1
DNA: TGTGCCAGCAGCCGAGGACAGGGTATTGGGAGCAATCAGCCCCAGCATTTT
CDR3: CASSRGQGIGSNQPQHF

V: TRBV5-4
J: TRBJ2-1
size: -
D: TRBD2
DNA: TGTGCCAGCAGCCGCGAACTTCTAGCGGGGGCCTACAATGAGCAGTTCTTC
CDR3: CASSRELLAGAYNEQFF